The source of this T cell receptor (beta chain) is a study of cytomegalovirus exposure and HLA in healthy donors. Overall study: The approximately 120 validation repertoires were produced on the same platform as the roughly 670 repertoires of the first cohort. This was reported in a later analysis.

Study results and limitations: According to a subsequent analysis, TCR clusters identified in the first cohort showed a tendency to co-occur across the 120 or so validation repertoires. The authors enumerated some 160 TCR beta chains as linked to cytomegalovirus.

An approximately 120-subject validation cohort, separate from the 666-subject first cohort, supplied the donors. Clones were read by immunoSEQ multiplex PCR, and TCRdb kept only the in-frame ones, dropping some. The table shows fewer than 200,000 clones, with 89% occurring only once. V lost 0 bases to trimming and J lost 2 bases; unmatched junction nucleotides: 4. The CDR3 sequence is 15 residues long. Germline assignment: CDR1 SGHRS and CDR2 YFSETQ. About this clone itself: As yet, its antigen is unknown.

This chain links TRBV5-1 with TRBJ1-2; 7 nucleotides agree with TRBD1. This TCR was sampled from a man between 18 and 29 years old in good health and CMV-seropositive. Sequenced sample: PBMCs. Written as DNA, the CDR3 is TGCGCCAGCAGCTTGGGGGACAGCCTAAACTATGGCTACACCTTC. Translated, it gives CASSLGDSLNYGYTF.